Sequencing of this TCR beta chain was carried out in a study of T-cell memory formation after mild COVID-19. From 5'RACE with constant-segment primers came TCR alpha and TCR beta cDNA libraries that carried sample barcodes and UMIs. MiXCR, applied by TCRdb to the 5' RACE reads, yields one record per CDR3 protein. The sample includes 170,000 or so distinct CDR3 sequences, about 28% of them seen just once. The ends were cut back, 1 base at V and 0 bases at J, with 9 bases in the middle. The length of the CDR3 is 15 residues. Germline V lookup: CDR1 LGHDT, CDR2 YNNKEL (reference sequence). J is TRBJ1-1 and V is TRBV3-1; D possibly corresponds to TRBD1 (5 bases). The sequencing input was PBMCs or a T cell subset sorted from them (not recorded which). This TCR was recovered from an adult woman who had mild COVID-19 (a few samples of this study predate the infection). Cell type and time point are not known. The CDR3 DNA is TGTGCCAGCAGCCAAGTTGCACAGGTGAACACTGAAGCTTTCTTT. Its protein is CASSQVAQVNTEAFF.